The 18 T cell receptor beta chains presented below share a single source sample, sequenced in a study of T cells after yellow fever vaccination. TCRdb reprocessed the 5' RACE reads via MiXCR and lists one record per CDR3 protein. The top ten clones hold just under 20% of a sample with about 320,000 distinct CDR3 sequences, 3.5% to 5% of them seen once. The sample was PBMCs, taken 15 days after the yellow fever booster vaccination. The receptors originated from a man younger than 35 who received the YFV17D yellow fever vaccine.

This sequence joins TRBV28 and TRBJ2-7; D may be TRBD2 (5 bases). The CDR3 has 14 amino acids. V lost 6 bases and J 5 bases, leaving 17 bases between the germline ends. Germline loops: CDR1 MDHEN, CDR2 SYDVKM. The CDR3 is CASSPPGSFHEQYF. The CDR3, as DNA: TGTGCCAGCAGCCCTCCGGGGTCTTTCCACGAGCAGTACTTC.

The table lists this clonotype with many counts. V usage is TRBV7-2 and J usage is TRBJ2-1, with 8 bases fitting TRBD2. The junction had 16 bases not matched to a gene; V was cut back by 10 bases and J by 8 bases. The CDR3 runs 15 residues. Germline values: CDR1 SGHTA, CDR2 FQGNSA. The CDR3: CATIRGGLFRHEQFF. For the CDR3, the DNA is TGTGCCACCATCCGGGGGGGGTTATTTCGCCATGAGCAGTTCTTC.

The chain recombines TRBV29-1 with TRBJ2-4; D is perhaps TRBD1 (6 bases). Looked up from germline, CDR1 is SQVTM and CDR2 is ANQGSEA. V was trimmed by 4 bases and J by 9 bases, leaving 16 bases between them. The CDR3 is made up of 13 amino acids. The CDR3 reads CSVAAGERGIQYF. As DNA, the CDR3 is TGCAGCGTTGCAGCAGGGGAGAGAGGCATTCAGTACTTC.

This clonotype was seen many times. This chain links TRBV7-6 with TRBJ2-7, with TRBD1 as a possible D gene (5 bases). Trimming pared 5 bases from V and 2 bases from J, leaving 13 bases between. Germline lookup yields CDR1 SGHVS and CDR2 FNYEAQ. The CDR3 extends over 14 amino acids. CDR3 region: CASSRTDSAYEQYF. Written as DNA, the CDR3 is TGTGCCAGCAGCCGAACTGACAGTGCCTACGAGCAGTACTTC.

V usage is TRBV20-1 and J usage is TRBJ1-2; 8 positions agree with TRBD1. In germline, CDR1 is DFQATT, CDR2 SNEGSKA (reference sequence). Trimming removed 6 bases from V and 3 bases from J; junction bases left unmatched: 12. The CDR3 is 15 residues long. The CDR3 sequence is CSASASLQGDYGYTF. Written as DNA, the CDR3 is TGCAGTGCCAGTGCGTCCCTACAGGGGGACTATGGCTACACCTTC.

This clonotype was counted at least ten times. The rearrangement links TRBV14 to TRBJ1-2; D unresolved. With 0 bases removed from V and 7 bases from J, the gap between germline ends came to 6 bases. The CDR3 is 12 residues long. Germline V gene sequence: CDR1 SGHDN, CDR2 FVKESK. CDR3 residues: CASSQDRAGYTF. CDR3 bases: TGTGCCAGCAGCCAAGATCGAGCTGGCTACACCTTC.

CDR3 sequence reads: CASSEWEWGVYEKLFF. The CDR3, as DNA: TGTGCCAGCAGTGAATGGGAATGGGGGGTTTATGAAAAACTGTTTTTT. This chain joins TRBV2 and TRBJ1-4; D perhaps matches TRBD1 (5 bases). Germline V gene sequence: CDR1 SNHLY, CDR2 FYNNEI. There are 16 residues in the CDR3. V lost 2 bases and J lost 6, with 16 bases in between.

This clonotype has a count of ten or more. This chain uses TRBV24-1 with TRBJ2-2, with D maybe TRBD2 (5 bases). This CDR3 has 14 residues. V lost 4 bases to trimming and J lost 8 bases, with 13 bases between them. Germline-derived CDR1 and CDR2 are KGHDR and SFDVKD. The CDR3 loop is CATSDLSGSGELFF. The CDR3 DNA is TGTGCCACCAGTGACTTGTCGGGATCTGGGGAGCTGTTTTTT.

The J gene is TRBJ2-2, the V gene TRBV7-3; D is perhaps TRBD1 or TRBD2 (5 bases each). This CDR3 has 13 amino acids. Per germline, CDR1 SGHTA and CDR2 FQGTGA. V gave up 5 bases and J gave up 7 bases, with 11 bases separating them. CDR3 in amino acids: CASSHGTGGELFF. The CDR3 nucleotides read TGTGCCAGCAGCCACGGGACGGGCGGGGAGCTGTTTTTT.

This clonotype was counted many times. J is TRBJ2-5 and V is TRBV11-2, with D possibly being TRBD2 (5 bases). The V end lost 1 base, the J end lost 3 bases, and 12 bases lay between the germline ends. This CDR3 comprises 15 residues. CDR1 is SGHAT, CDR2 FQNNGV, per germline. CDR3 DNA sequence: TGTGCCAGCAGCTTAGCGGGAACCCAAAAAGAGACCCAGTACTTC. This encodes CASSLAGTQKETQYF.

This clonotype was counted many times. The genes are TRBV4-1 and TRBJ2-2; D tentatively reads TRBD1 or TRBD2 (5 bases each). Trimming removed 2 bases from V and 4 bases from J, with 11 bases in between. The CDR3 length is 15 residues. In germline, CDR1 is MGHRA, CDR2 YSYEKL. CDR3 nucleotides: TGCGCCAGCAGCCAAACGGGGCTGAGCACCGGGGAGCTGTTTTTT. Translation: CASSQTGLSTGELFF.

This clonotype was seen ten or more times. The J gene is TRBJ2-3, the V gene TRBV4-1; TRBD1 agrees at 7 bases. Germline values: CDR1 MGHRA, CDR2 YSYEKL. V was clipped by 0 bases and J by 10 bases; unmatched bases: 4. This CDR3 has 13 amino acids. CDR3 loop: CASSQDTGVSQYF. Here the CDR3 DNA reads TGCGCCAGCAGCCAAGATACAGGGGTTTCGCAGTATTTT.

The gene calls are TRBV4-1 and TRBJ2-4; D ambiguous. CDR3 length: 17 amino acids. CDR1 is MGHRA, CDR2 YSYEKL, per germline. With 3 bases removed from V and 3 bases from J, the gap between germline ends came to 18 bases. CDR3 region: CASSQDHFLLNKNIQYF. The CDR3 DNA is TGCGCCAGCAGCCAGGACCACTTCTTGCTAAACAAAAACATTCAGTACTTC.

This chain joins TRBV20-1 and TRBJ1-3; D gene ambiguous. Looked up from germline, CDR1 is DFQATT and CDR2 is SNEGSKA (reference sequence). There are 13 residues in the CDR3. Trimming cost V 5 bases and J 2 bases, with 10 bases left between them. For the CDR3, the DNA is TGCAGTGCTCATCACGGCGCTGGAAACACCATATATTTT. This sequence encodes CSAHHGAGNTIYF.

This clonotype was counted between two and nine times. The chain carries TRBV6-6 and TRBJ1-1; D unresolved. The ends were cut back, 2 bases at V and 10 bases at J, with 17 bases in the middle. Per germline, CDR1 MNHNY and CDR2 SVGAGI (reference sequence). The CDR3 sequence is 14 residues long. The CDR3 loop is CASSYQEGRLGAFF. The DNA of the CDR3 is TGTGCCAGCAGTTACCAGGAGGGCCGCCTCGGAGCTTTCTTT.

In this sample, this clonotype turned up many times. The rearrangement uses TRBV18 and TRBJ2-7; no definite D call. This CDR3 spans 13 amino acids. The germline V gene has CDR1 KGHSH and CDR2 LQKENI. Trimming shortened V by 2 bases and J by 3 bases, and 8 bases separated the two germline ends. The CDR3 here is CASSPGPLYEQYF. CDR3 nucleotide sequence: TGTGCCAGCTCACCAGGACCGCTCTACGAGCAGTACTTC.

Many counts were recorded for this clonotype. The CDR3, as DNA: TGTGCCAGCTCACCGTTCAGGATTGGGCAGGTTGGGGATGGTGGCTACACCTTC. Its protein product is CASSPFRIGQVGDGGYTF. The chain is built from TRBV18 and TRBJ1-2; no firm D call. The CDR3 is 18 amino acids. Germline CDR1 is KGHSH and CDR2 is LQKENI. Trimming stripped 3 bases from V and 7 bases from J, with 27 bases between.

The rearrangement uses TRBV12-3 or TRBV12-4 and TRBJ1-2, with D unresolved. The CDR3 extends over 15 amino acids. Between the trimmed V and J ends, which lost 4 bases and 2 bases, there was a span of 14 bases. CDR3 sequence reads: CASSSLTLENYGYTF. The CDR3 region has the DNA TGTGCCAGCAGTTCCCTGACCTTGGAGAACTATGGCTACACCTTC.